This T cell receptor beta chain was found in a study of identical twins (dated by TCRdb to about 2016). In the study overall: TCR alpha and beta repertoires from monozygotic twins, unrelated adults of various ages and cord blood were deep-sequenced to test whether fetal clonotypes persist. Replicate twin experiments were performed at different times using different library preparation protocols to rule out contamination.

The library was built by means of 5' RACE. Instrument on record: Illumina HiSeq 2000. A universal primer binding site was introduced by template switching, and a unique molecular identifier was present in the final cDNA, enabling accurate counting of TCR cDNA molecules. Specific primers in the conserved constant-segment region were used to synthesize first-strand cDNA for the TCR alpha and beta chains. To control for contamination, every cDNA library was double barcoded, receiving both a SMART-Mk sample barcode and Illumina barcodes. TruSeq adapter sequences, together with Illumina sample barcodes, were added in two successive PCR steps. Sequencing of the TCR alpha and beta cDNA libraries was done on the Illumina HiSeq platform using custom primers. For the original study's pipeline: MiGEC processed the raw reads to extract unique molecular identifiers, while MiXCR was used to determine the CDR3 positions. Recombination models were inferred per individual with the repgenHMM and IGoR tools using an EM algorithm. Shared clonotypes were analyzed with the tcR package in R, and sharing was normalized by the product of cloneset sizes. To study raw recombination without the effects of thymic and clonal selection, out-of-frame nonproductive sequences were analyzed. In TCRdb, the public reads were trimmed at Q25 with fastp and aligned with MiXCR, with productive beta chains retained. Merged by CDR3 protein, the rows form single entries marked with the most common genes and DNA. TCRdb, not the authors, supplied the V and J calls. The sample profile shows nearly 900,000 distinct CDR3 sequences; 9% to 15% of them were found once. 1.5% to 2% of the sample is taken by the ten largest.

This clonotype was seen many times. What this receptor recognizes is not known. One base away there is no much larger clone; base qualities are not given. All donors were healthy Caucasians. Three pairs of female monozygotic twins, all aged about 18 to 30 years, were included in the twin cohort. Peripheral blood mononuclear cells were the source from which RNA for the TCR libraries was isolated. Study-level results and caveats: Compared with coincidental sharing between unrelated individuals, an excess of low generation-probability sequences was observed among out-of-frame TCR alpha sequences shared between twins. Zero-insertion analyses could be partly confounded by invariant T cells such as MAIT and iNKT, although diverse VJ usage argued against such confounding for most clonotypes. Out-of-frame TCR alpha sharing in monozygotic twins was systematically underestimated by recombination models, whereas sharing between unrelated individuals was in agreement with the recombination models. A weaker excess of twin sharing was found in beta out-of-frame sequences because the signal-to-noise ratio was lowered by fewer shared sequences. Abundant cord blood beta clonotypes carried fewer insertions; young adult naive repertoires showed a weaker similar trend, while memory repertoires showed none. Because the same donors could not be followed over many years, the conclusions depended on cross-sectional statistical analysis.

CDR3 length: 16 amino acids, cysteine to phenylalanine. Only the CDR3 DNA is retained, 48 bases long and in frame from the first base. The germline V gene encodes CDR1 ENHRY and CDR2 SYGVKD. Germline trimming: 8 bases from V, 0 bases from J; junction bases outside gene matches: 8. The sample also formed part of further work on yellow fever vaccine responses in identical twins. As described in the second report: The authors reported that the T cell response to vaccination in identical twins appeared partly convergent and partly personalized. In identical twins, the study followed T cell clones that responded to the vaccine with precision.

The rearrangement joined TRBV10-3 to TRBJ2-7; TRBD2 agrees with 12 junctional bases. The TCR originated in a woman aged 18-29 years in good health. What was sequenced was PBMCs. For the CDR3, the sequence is CAIYGTSGSSSYEQYF. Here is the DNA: TGTGCCATCTACGGGACTAGCGGGTCGAGCTCCTACGAGCAGTACTTC.